The rows below give T cell receptor beta chains drawn from one sample of a study of blood T cell repertoires in COVID-19. Assay used: immunoSEQ multiplex PCR; TCRdb lists only in-frame clones, some missing. The table shows roughly 120,000 clones, with roughly 88% occurring only once. The sample was peripheral blood. The receptors were sampled from a human donor in a cohort sampled during active COVID-19. Both conserved end residues are part of each CDR3.

j_call | cdr3_length | v_call | cdr3_aa
TRBJ2-1 | 15 | TRBV9 | CASSVWETSNNEQFF
TRBJ1-1 | 15 | TRBV7-9 | CASSPRQEMNTEAFF
TRBJ2-1 | 15 | TRBV19 | CASSMVGSSYNEQFF
TRBJ2-3 | 16 | TRBV7-6 | CASSLRTSGFTDTQYF
TRBJ2-5 | 17 | TRBV18 | CASSPPRLAGEKETQYF
TRBJ2-3 | 15 | TRBV7-9 | CASSSDRGGRSTQYF
TRBJ2-7 | 18 | TRBV15 | CATSRDVTGTGFSYEQYF
TRBJ2-1 | 14 | TRBV6-5 | CASTLTGRGSEQFF
TRBJ2-3 | 15 | TRBV19 | CASSITSYTADTQYF
TRBJ1-1 | 13 | TRBV19 | CASSIRENTEAFF
TRBJ2-1 | 13 | TRBV12-3/TRBV12-4 | CASSSVRPAREFF
TRBJ1-2 | 15 | TRBV5-4 | CASSLGGGADYGYTF
TRBJ2-2 | 20 | TRBV9 | CASSVATGGQTTYNTGELFF
TRBJ2-7 | 16 | TRBV6-6 | CASSRPGQGWTYEQYF
TRBJ2-2 | 14 | TRBV28 | CASSRREAPGELFF
TRBJ2-4 | 17 | TRBV27 | CASSRRFPGGRADIQYF
TRBJ2-5 | 13 | TRBV6-5 | CASRIPGQETQYF
TRBJ2-3 | 14 | TRBV27 | CASSRSESTDTQYF
TRBJ2-7 | 14 | TRBV3-1/TRBV3-2 | CASSQRDRVYEQYF
TRBJ2-2 | 15 | TRBV29-1 | CSGRLAGANTGELFF
TRBJ2-1 | 14 | TRBV3-1/TRBV3-2 | CASSLLSGTREQFF
TRBJ2-2 | 16 | TRBV10-1 | CASRGSGEGNTGELFF
TRBJ2-7 | 14 | TRBV29-1 | CSVEGLAGEDEQYF
TRBJ2-1 | 14 | TRBV7-2 | CASSARTSGNEQFF
TRBJ2-3 | 11 | TRBV20-1 | CSATGPDTQYF
TRBJ1-1 | 13 | TRBV7-3 | CASIPYPGGEAFF
TRBJ2-7 | 16 | TRBV7-6 | CASSVPGVGGGYEQYF
TRBJ2-5 | 14 | TRBV28 | CASSLDSAQETQYF
TRBJ2-5 | 14 | TRBV7-8 | CASSLPQLQETQYF
TRBJ2-3 | 13 | TRBV7-2 | CASQIAGTDTQYF
TRBJ2-7 | 14 | TRBV6-5 | CASRSGLAAYEQYF
TRBJ1-2 | 14 | TRBV4-1 | CASSQEDTYYGYTF
TRBJ2-6 | 15 | TRBV7-2 | CASSPQASGANVLTF
TRBJ1-1 | 13 | TRBV30 | CGVDMLLGGEAFF
TRBJ2-7 | 12 | TRBV30 | CAGDEGGSGQYF
TRBJ2-7 | 14 | TRBV6-5 | CASSFRTSGEEQYF
TRBJ2-7 | 16 | TRBV4-2 | CASSQGNLGASYEQYF
TRBJ1-6 | 16 | TRBV11-2 | CASLTGASSYNSPLHF
TRBJ2-2 | 16 | TRBV19 | CASTTPGTGNTGELFF
TRBJ2-2 | 15 | TRBV5-1 | CASSGGSLDTGELFF
TRBJ2-5 | 14 | TRBV5-1 | CASSAGQGGETQYF
TRBJ1-2 | 14 | TRBV9 | CASSPPRPFEGYTF
TRBJ2-7 | 16 | TRBV4-3 | CASSQTDRTPGGEQYF
TRBJ1-2 | 14 | TRBV7-2 | CASSSRRGDYGYTF
TRBJ1-2 | 15 | TRBV5-1 | CASSLEQGPPYGYTF
TRBJ2-1 | 15 | TRBV7-9 | CASSSRDLRYNEQFF
TRBJ2-3 | 19 | TRBV5-1 | CASSRPGLAPSGPTDTQYF
TRBJ1-1 | 11 | TRBV7-2 | CASSLDRVPIF
TRBJ1-2 | 18 | TRBV13 | CASSSPKPDRPSFYGYTF
TRBJ2-1 | 14 | TRBV5-1 | CASSPYGQGNEQFF
TRBJ2-7 | 13 | TRBV10-1 | CASSDDSAYEQYF
TRBJ2-3 | 16 | TRBV4-1 | CASSLRLAGDTDTQYF